Included here is one TCR beta chain sequence, with context. The antigen is unknown. Trimming cost V 0 bases and J 3 bases, with 10 bases left between them. This CDR3 comprises 15 residues. Germline V gives CDR1 LGHNA, CDR2 YSLEER. The data derive from a study of radiation and T cells in renal cell carcinoma. Some clones are missing from TCRdb's copy, which holds only in-frame ones; the method was immunoSEQ multiplex PCR. The top ten clones hold approximately 11% of a sample with 150,000 to 200,000 clones, less than 90% of them seen once. Indicated time point: blood 4 weeks post-SBRT, at nephrectomy. Regarding treatment: 15 Gy SBRT to primary tumor, nephrectomy 4 weeks later. Nephrectomy followed 15 Gy stereotactic body radiation by 4 weeks. After SBRT, blood was collected at 2 and 4 weeks, plus baseline. The tumor was a clear cell renal cell carcinoma. Study-level results: From baseline, blood top tumor clonotypes peaked at 2 weeks post-radiation.

Here the sequenced sample was blood, taken from a patient whose treatment included radiotherapy and nephrectomy. The sequence was collected from a woman aged 45-60 years with renal cell carcinoma. The chain links TRBV4-3 to TRBJ2-3; D is undetermined. CDR3 nucleotides: TGCGCCAGCAGCCAAGATCTGACTCGTACAGATACGCAGTATTTT. Translating it yields CASSQDLTRTDTQYF.